These T cell receptor beta chains were read from a single sample in a study of T cell repertoires in ileal Crohn's disease. This table comes from immunoSEQ multiplex PCR, and its TCRdb copy is limited to in-frame clones, with some not included. The table has fewer than 5,000 clones, just under 75% seen once; the top ten hold about 6.9%. Sequenced material: ileal tissue. Receptors originate from an adult with Crohn's disease. Each CDR3 is given with its conserved first and last residue. Each record gives: clone size, D gene, V gene, J gene, CDR3 protein, CDR3 DNA. A D gene is named only where the DNA matches it firmly. Part of the rows lack a size; the others show once, few, many or a class for expanded clones.

size: .; D: TRBD1; V: TRBV30; J: TRBJ1-4; CDR3: CAWARGQSNEKLFF; DNA: TGTGCCTGGGCTAGGGGACAGTCTAATGAAAAACTGTTTTTT
size: .; D: TRBD2; V: TRBV5-6; J: TRBJ2-7; CDR3: CASSFLTSGEGASGEQYF; DNA: TGTGCCAGCAGCTTCTTAACTAGCGGGGAAGGGGCCTCTGGAGAGCAGTACTTC
size: .; D: .; V: TRBV9; J: TRBJ1-3; CDR3: CASSALSGSGNTIYF; DNA: TGTGCCAGCAGCGCCCTCTCAGGCTCTGGAAACACCATATATTTT
size: .; D: .; V: TRBV11-2; J: TRBJ1-2; CDR3: CASSLSPVEGANYGYTF; DNA: TGTGCCAGCAGCCTTTCTCCGGTGGAGGGAGCTAACTATGGCTACACCTTC
size: .; D: .; V: TRBV11-2; J: TRBJ1-2; CDR3: CASSPTWDTNYGYTF; DNA: TGTGCCAGCAGCCCGACCTGGGACACCAACTATGGCTACACCTTC
size: .; D: .; V: TRBV6-5; J: TRBJ2-7; CDR3: CASTRDGSSYEQYF; DNA: TGTGCCAGCACTAGGGACGGGAGCTCCTACGAGCAGTACTTC
size: .; D: .; V: TRBV11-2; J: TRBJ2-3; CDR3: CASSLGGHTDTQYF; DNA: TGTGCCAGCAGCTTAGGGGGACACACAGATACGCAGTATTTT
size: few; D: TRBD1; V: TRBV5-6; J: TRBJ2-3; CDR3: CASSLQGRVDTQYF; DNA: TGTGCCAGCAGCTTACAGGGGCGGGTAGATACGCAGTATTTT
size: .; D: TRBD2; V: TRBV10-1; J: TRBJ2-2; CDR3: CASIRTSGGVLNTGELFF; DNA: TGCGCCAGCATTAGGACTAGCGGGGGGGTATTGAACACCGGGGAGCTGTTTTTT
size: .; D: .; V: TRBV7-2; J: TRBJ2-7; CDR3: CASSFDSNYEQYF; DNA: TGTGCCAGCAGCTTCGACAGCAACTACGAGCAGTACTTC
size: .; D: .; V: TRBV28; J: TRBJ1-5; CDR3: CASSLKGNQPQHF; DNA: TGTGCCAGCAGTTTAAAGGGGAATCAGCCCCAGCATTTT
size: .; D: .; V: TRBV19; J: TRBJ1-2; CDR3: CASSIDRSYGYTF; DNA: TGTGCCAGTAGTATAGATCGGAGCTATGGCTACACCTTC
size: once; D: TRBD2; V: TRBV27; J: TRBJ2-2; CDR3: CASSFRLAGARNTGELFF; DNA: TGTGCCAGCAGTTTCAGACTAGCGGGGGCCCGGAACACCGGGGAGCTGTTTTTT
size: .; D: .; V: TRBV18; J: TRBJ1-2; CDR3: CASSQGFNYGYTF; DNA: TGTGCCAGCTCTCAGGGGTTTAACTATGGCTACACCTTC
size: .; D: .; V: TRBV5-4; J: TRBJ2-3; CDR3: CASSPEADTQYF; DNA: TGTGCCAGCAGCCCCGAGGCAGATACGCAGTATTTT
size: .; D: TRBD2; V: TRBV6-4; J: TRBJ2-1; CDR3: CASSDSTSGGANEQFF; DNA: TGTGCCAGCAGTGACTCGACTAGCGGGGGGGCCAATGAGCAGTTCTTC
size: once; D: .; V: TRBV7-9; J: TRBJ2-7; CDR3: CASSLPPSTGSYEQYF; DNA: TGTGCCAGCAGCCTACCCCCTTCGACGGGGTCCTACGAGCAGTACTTC
size: .; D: .; V: TRBV6-1; J: TRBJ2-1; CDR3: CASSEEVERYNEQFF; DNA: TGTGCCAGCAGTGAGGAGGTAGAGAGGTACAATGAGCAGTTCTTC
size: .; D: TRBD1; V: TRBV9; J: TRBJ1-3; CDR3: CASSVAGTGIHTIYF; DNA: TGTGCCAGCAGCGTAGCCGGGACAGGGATCCACACCATATATTTT
size: once; D: TRBD1; V: TRBV6-1; J: TRBJ1-3; CDR3: CASSRDRESGNTIYF; DNA: TGTGCCAGCAGTCGCGACAGGGAGTCAGGAAACACCATATATTTT
size: .; D: .; V: TRBV5-1; J: TRBJ1-3; CDR3: CASSFTGSGNTIYF; DNA: TGCGCCAGCAGCTTCACAGGTTCAGGAAACACCATATATTTT
size: .; D: .; V: TRBV5-5; J: TRBJ1-2; CDR3: CASSLARTDGYTF; DNA: TGTGCCAGCAGCTTGGCTAGGACAGATGGCTACACCTTC
size: .; D: .; V: TRBV12-2; J: TRBJ1-5; CDR3: CASRLGRDRGYMQPQHF; DNA: TGTGCAAGTCGCTTAGGAAGGGACAGGGGGTATATGCAGCCCCAGCATTTT
size: .; D: .; V: TRBV12-5; J: TRBJ2-1; CDR3: CASGLVPWGRGYNEQFF; DNA: TGTGCTAGTGGTTTGGTGCCGTGGGGGCGTGGGTACAATGAGCAGTTCTTC